The 9 T cell receptor beta chains below come from one sample, sequenced in a study of spatial heterogeneity in lung cancer (dated by TCRdb to between 2018 and 2020). The library was obtained by 5' RACE. The sequencer was a NextSeq 500. In TCRdb, the public reads were trimmed at Q25 with fastp and aligned with MiXCR, with productive beta chains retained. A single entry per CDR3 protein holds the most common genes and DNA from its merged rows. The sample data list tens of thousands of distinct CDR3 sequences, and approximately 12% of these were observed just once. Roughly two fifths of the sample belongs to the ten largest clones. The time point tag for this specimen amounts to: sample taken at primary tumor resection. Sequencing used PBMCs, obtained at surgery. The receptors shown here come from a male donor with early-stage non-small cell lung cancer.

V and J are TRBV7-3 and TRBJ2-1; perhaps TRBD2 as D (6 bases). The CDR3 runs to 15 residues. Germline assignment: CDR1 SGHTA and CDR2 FQGTGA. V lost 3 bases, J lost 6 bases, and 15 bases lay in between. The CDR3 loop is CASSFSARGVNEQFF. The CDR3 DNA follows: TGTGCCAGCAGCTTCTCCGCGCGGGGCGTCAATGAGCAGTTCTTC.

This clonotype appeared a few times. The rearrangement joins TRBV29-1 to TRBJ2-1; 8 bases are a match to TRBD2. The CDR3 extends over 15 amino acids. The trim removed 5 bases at V and 7 bases at J, leaving 13 bases unmatched. Per germline, CDR1 SQVTM and CDR2 ANQGSEA. The CDR3 nucleotides are TGCAGCGTTTACGACTGGGCGGGAGGTGTTAATGAGCAGTTCTTC. This translates into CSVYDWAGGVNEQFF.

This chain joins TRBV30 and TRBJ2-2; 10 positions agree with TRBD2. Germline V gene sequence: CDR1 GTSNPN, CDR2 SVGIG (reference sequence). The CDR3 length is 14 residues. J lost 2 bases, V lost 7 bases, and 4 bases had no gene match. The CDR3 region is CAFRTSGNTGELFF. The CDR3 DNA follows: TGTGCCTTTCGGACTAGCGGAAACACCGGGGAGCTGTTTTTT.

The chain uses TRBV7-2 and TRBJ1-5; weak D call: TRBD1 (6 bases). This CDR3 is 16 amino acids long. From germline, CDR1 is SGHTA and CDR2 FQGNSA. Trimming took 2 bases from V and 3 from J, leaving 14 bases between them. In DNA, the CDR3 is TGTGCCAGCAGCTTAAGCCCGGGACAACTCAATCAGCCCCAGCATTTT. Its protein product is CASSLSPGQLNQPQHF.

This clonotype was counted between two and nine times. The V call is TRBV3-1, the J call TRBJ2-3; a weak D match, TRBD2 (7 bases). The CDR3 contains 18 residues. V lost 3 bases and J lost 0, with 19 bases in between. Germline V CDR1 and CDR2: LGHDT, YNNKEL (reference sequence). CDR3 nucleotides: TGTGCCAGCAGCCAGGAGTACGGCGGGGGCCCTAGCACAGATACGCAGTATTTT. Protein: CASSQEYGGGPSTDTQYF.

V is TRBV12-3 or TRBV12-4 and J is TRBJ1-2; no clear D. The CDR3 length is 13 residues. Trimming removed 5 bases at V and 6 bases at J, with 13 bases between. Here the CDR3 DNA reads TGTGCCAGCAGTCCTGGGCTGACGAATGGCTACACCTTC. Protein: CASSPGLTNGYTF.

In its sample, this clonotype was seen a few times. V and J are TRBV7-6 and TRBJ2-5, with D possibly TRBD1 on 6 matching bases. Germline V gene data show CDR1 as SGHVS and CDR2 as FNYEAQ. The CDR3 contains 14 residues. V lost 5 bases to trimming and J lost 5 bases, with 15 bases between them. This CDR3 reads CASSLVQGGETQYF. The CDR3 nucleotides are TGTGCCAGCAGCCTCGTACAGGGCGGGGAGACCCAGTACTTC.

The rearrangement links TRBV24-1 to TRBJ2-7, with 7 bases aligning to TRBD2. The CDR3 length is 15 residues. Germline V gives CDR1 KGHDR, CDR2 SFDVKD. Trimming removed 3 bases from V and 3 bases from J; junction bases left unmatched: 7. The CDR3 sequence is CATSDPRTGGYEQYF. CDR3 sequence (DNA): TGTGCCACCAGTGATCCTCGGACGGGAGGCTACGAGCAGTACTTC.

At least ten counts were recorded for this clonotype. The gene calls are TRBV24-1 and TRBJ2-1, with a weak D call TRBD2 (6 bases). Looked up from germline, CDR1 is KGHDR and CDR2 is SFDVKD. This CDR3 comprises 11 residues. Deletions cut 8 bases from V and 7 bases from J, with 8 bases between. The CDR3 coding sequence is TGTGCCACCAACCGGGGGAATGAGCAGTTCTTC. Translating it yields CATNRGNEQFF.